One sample yielded the 11 T cell receptor beta chains listed below, sequenced in a study of T cell responses to AZD1222 COVID-19 vaccine. This table comes from immunoSEQ multiplex PCR, and its TCRdb copy is limited to in-frame clones, with some not included. The repertoire holds 150,000 to 180,000 clones, with over 80% as singletons. The starting material was peripheral blood, obtained 28 days after the second AZD1222 dose. Receptors were obtained from an adult who received the AZD1222 COVID-19 vaccine.

The chain combines TRBV19 with TRBJ1-1; 7 bases agree with TRBD1. V was pared by 6 bases and J by 10 bases, with 8 bases of the junction left unmatched. This CDR3 comprises 12 residues. Germline V gene data show CDR1 as LNHDA and CDR2 as SQIVND (reference sequence). In DNA form, the CDR3 reads TGTGCCAGTAGCCAACTTGGGGACAGAGCTTTCTTT. This translates into CASSQLGDRAFF.

The chain has TRBV19 and TRBJ1-2; D call uncertain. Trimming left V 4 bases short and J 7 bases short, with 10 bases between. The CDR3 has 12 residues. The germline V gene has CDR1 LNHDA and CDR2 SQIVND (reference sequence). CDR3 DNA sequence: TGTGCCAGTAGTACACTGATTCGTGGCTACACCTTC. This encodes CASSTLIRGYTF.

This chain joins TRBV24-1 and TRBJ2-3; the D gene is possibly TRBD2 (7 bases). Germline V CDR1 and CDR2: KGHDR, SFDVKD. The CDR3 runs 18 residues. The ends were cut back, 4 bases at V and 1 base at J, with 20 bases in the middle. The CDR3 loop reads CATSDGGLVGPRTDTQYF. The CDR3 DNA is TGTGCCACCAGTGACGGGGGGCTAGTGGGGCCTCGCACAGATACGCAGTATTTT.

The V call is TRBV19, the J call TRBJ2-1, with D tentatively TRBD1 or TRBD2 (5 bases each). This CDR3 spans 15 amino acids. Germline V gene lookup returns CDR1 LNHDA and CDR2 SQIVND (reference sequence). V lost 3 bases, J lost 7 bases, and 16 bases lay in between. CDR3 in amino acids: CASSIQGPTPNEQFF. The CDR3 coding sequence is TGTGCCAGTAGTATCCAGGGACCAACCCCTAATGAGCAGTTCTTC.

The chain employs TRBV7-6 and TRBJ2-3, with D unclear. V was clipped by 2 bases and J by 3 bases, with 12 bases between them. The germline V gene has CDR1 SGHVS and CDR2 FNYEAQ. CDR3 length: 15 amino acids. CDR3 residues: CASSLFGSITDTQYF. The CDR3 DNA follows: TGTGCCAGCAGCTTATTTGGTAGTATTACAGATACGCAGTATTTT.

The chain carries TRBV2 and TRBJ1-5; D remains unclear. CDR3 length: 14 amino acids. V was pared by 3 bases and J by 15 bases, with 21 bases between. Germline V gives CDR1 SNHLY, CDR2 FYNNEI. The CDR3 sequence is CASSDVAEAGPSHF. The CDR3 coding sequence is TGTGCCAGCAGTGATGTGGCGGAGGCGGGCCCGTCGCATTTT.

The chain recombines TRBV5-5 with TRBJ1-2, with D tentatively TRBD1 (6 bases). Germline V gene data show CDR1 as SGHKS and CDR2 as YYEKEE (reference sequence). The CDR3 runs 14 residues. V shed 4 bases and J shed 2 bases, with 12 bases lying between them. DNA for the CDR3: TGTGCCAGCAGCCTGTCTGGGGGCAACTATGGCTACACCTTC. Its translation: CASSLSGGNYGYTF.

The chain has TRBV7-8 and TRBJ1-2; D is undetermined. CDR1 and CDR2 (germline): SGHVS, FQNEAQ. Trimming stripped 4 bases from V and 2 bases from J, with 11 bases between. There are 14 residues in the CDR3. CDR3 nucleotides: TGTGCCAGCAGCTCGGGAGTCGCGAACTATGGCTACACCTTC. Translation gives CASSSGVANYGYTF.

J is TRBJ2-3 and V is TRBV28; D could derive from TRBD1 or TRBD2 (6 bases each). From germline, CDR1 is MDHEN and CDR2 SYDVKM. Trimming pared 7 bases from V and 4 bases from J, leaving 15 bases between. This CDR3 region has 14 residues. CDR3 DNA: TGTGCCAGCAAGGGGGGTGTAAAAGCAGATACGCAGTATTTT. Protein: CASKGGVKADTQYF.

This chain connects TRBV19 to TRBJ1-5; unclear D gene. From germline, CDR1 is LNHDA and CDR2 SQIVND (reference sequence). V shed 5 bases and J shed 1 base, with 9 bases lying between them. The CDR3 totals 14 residues. CDR3 loop: CASSPQQSNQPQHF. The DNA of the CDR3 is TGTGCCAGTAGTCCCCAGCAAAGCAATCAGCCCCAGCATTTT.

This clone came up a few times. The rearrangement uses TRBV5-6 and TRBJ2-6; D is undetermined. V shed 2 bases and J shed 3 bases, with 18 bases lying between them. CDR1 is SGHDT, CDR2 YYEEEE, per germline. CDR3 length equals 18 residues. The CDR3 DNA reads TGTGCCAGCAGCTTCCAATACGCCGCGCTGGGTGGGGCCAACGTCCTGACTTTC. This encodes CASSFQYAALGGANVLTF.